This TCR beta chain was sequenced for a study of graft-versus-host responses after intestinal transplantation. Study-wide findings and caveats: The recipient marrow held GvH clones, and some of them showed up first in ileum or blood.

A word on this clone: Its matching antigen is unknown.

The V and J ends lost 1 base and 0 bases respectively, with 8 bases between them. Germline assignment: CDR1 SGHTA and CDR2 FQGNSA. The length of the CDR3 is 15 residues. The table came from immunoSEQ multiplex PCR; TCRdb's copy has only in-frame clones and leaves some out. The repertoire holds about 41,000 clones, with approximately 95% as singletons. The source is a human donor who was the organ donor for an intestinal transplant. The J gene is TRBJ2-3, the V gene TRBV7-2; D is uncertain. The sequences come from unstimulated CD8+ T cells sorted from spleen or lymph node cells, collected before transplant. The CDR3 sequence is CASSLVDGSTDTQYF. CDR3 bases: TGTGCCAGCAGCTTAGTCGACGGGAGCACAGATACGCAGTATTTT.